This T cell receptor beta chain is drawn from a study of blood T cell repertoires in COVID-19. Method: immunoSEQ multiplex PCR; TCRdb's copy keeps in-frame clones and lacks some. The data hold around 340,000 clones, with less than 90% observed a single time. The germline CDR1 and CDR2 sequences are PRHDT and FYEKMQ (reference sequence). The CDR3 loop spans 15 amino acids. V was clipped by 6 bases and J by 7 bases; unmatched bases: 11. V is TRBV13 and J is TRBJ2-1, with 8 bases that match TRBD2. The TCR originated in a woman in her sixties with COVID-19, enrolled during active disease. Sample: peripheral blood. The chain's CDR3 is CASRTGAGAGNEQFF. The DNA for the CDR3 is TGTGCCAGCAGGACTGGAGCGGGGGCCGGAAATGAGCAGTTCTTC.